This passage covers 8 T cell receptor beta chains from one sample sequenced in a study of blood T cell repertoires in COVID-19. Assay: immunoSEQ multiplex PCR; the TCRdb copy retains only in-frame clones and omits some. This table holds tens of thousands of clones, approximately 72% found once. Sequenced input: peripheral blood. The receptor set was obtained from a man of 80 years or more with acute or convalescent COVID-19.

The chain links TRBV29-1 to TRBJ1-4; D unclear. Trimming shortened V by 4 bases and J by 7 bases, and 13 bases separated the two germline ends. In germline, CDR1 is SQVTM, CDR2 ANQGSEA. CDR3 length: 13 residues. CDR3 sequence: CSVAGRFGEKLFF. The DNA of the CDR3 is TGCAGCGTTGCGGGGAGGTTCGGTGAAAAACTGTTTTTT.

The chain employs TRBV7-9 and TRBJ1-2, with a possible D match to TRBD1 (5 bases). Germline CDR1 reads SEHNR; CDR2 reads FQNEAQ (reference sequence). The CDR3 has 14 residues. Trimming cost V 1 base and J 7 bases, with 13 bases left between them. CDR3 DNA: TGTGCCAGCAGCTTAGGTTTTGCAGGGTCTGGCTACACCTTC. The encoded protein is CASSLGFAGSGYTF.

The rearrangement uses TRBV7-3 and TRBJ2-5, with TRBD2 identical over 11 bases. The germline gives CDR1 SGHTA, CDR2 FQGTGA. Trimming took 2 bases from V and 2 from J; bases not matched to a gene: 4. The CDR3 covers 16 residues. CDR3 sequence reads: CASSLSVAGGQETQYF. The CDR3 DNA is TGTGCCAGCAGCTTATCCGTAGCGGGGGGGCAAGAGACCCAGTACTTC. Full variable domain (remainder filled in from reference TRBV7-3 and TRBJ2-5): GAGVSQTPSNKVTEKGKYVELRCDPISGHTALYWYRQSLGQGPEFLIYFQGTGAADDSGLPNDRFFAVRPEGSVSTLKIQRTERGDSAVYLCASSLSVAGGQETQYFGPGTRLLVL.

The sample holds a few counts of this clone. The chain uses TRBV29-1 and TRBJ1-1, with D maybe TRBD1 (5 bases). Trimming removed 6 bases from V and 0 bases from J, with 14 bases in between. This CDR3 is built from 14 residues. The germline V gene encodes CDR1 SQVTM and CDR2 ANQGSEA. CDR3 nucleotide sequence: TGCAGCGTACTACCGGGACTGATGAACACTGAAGCTTTCTTT. Translating gives CSVLPGLMNTEAFF.

The J gene is TRBJ1-2, the V gene TRBV27; D might be TRBD1 (5 bases). Germline values: CDR1 MNHEY, CDR2 SMNVEV (reference sequence). The CDR3 is 13 amino acids. The ends were cut back, 3 bases at V and 8 bases at J, with 13 bases in the middle. The CDR3 sequence is CASSFAGNEGYTF. In DNA, the CDR3 is TGTGCCAGCAGTTTTGCAGGGAATGAAGGCTACACCTTC.

This chain uses TRBV7-8 with TRBJ2-7; TRBD2 aligns across 9 bases. The CDR3 spans 15 residues. The germline V gene has CDR1 SGHVS and CDR2 FQNEAQ. The junction had 7 bases not matched to a gene; V was cut back by 5 bases and J by 2 bases. The CDR3 is CASSPRGGGTYEQYF. As DNA, the CDR3 is TGTGCCAGCAGCCCTCGCGGGGGGGGTACCTACGAGCAGTACTTC. Together with reference TRBV7-8 and TRBJ2-7, the CDR3 gives the full variable domain: GAGVSQSPRYKVAKRGQDVALRCDPISGHVSLFWYQQALGQGPEFLTYFQNEAQLDKSGLPSDRFFAERPEGSVSTLKIQRTQQEDSAVYLCASSPRGGGTYEQYFGPGTRLTVT.

The chain couples TRBV24-1 to TRBJ2-3; the D gene is possibly TRBD1 (6 bases). This CDR3 region has 15 residues. Trimming took 2 bases from V and 3 from J, leaving 11 bases between them. Germline CDR1 and CDR2: KGHDR and SFDVKD. The CDR3 region has the DNA TGTGCCACCAGTGATTCATACAGGGAGACAGATACGCAGTATTTT. It yields the protein CATSDSYRETDTQYF.

The chain is built from TRBV5-5 and TRBJ1-4; D is possibly TRBD1 (5 bases). From germline, CDR1 is SGHKS and CDR2 YYEKEE (reference sequence). Trimming stripped 0 bases from V and 4 bases from J, with 10 bases between. The CDR3 extends over 15 amino acids. The CDR3 DNA is TGTGCCAGCAGCTTGGGGACAAGGGATAATGAAAAACTGTTTTTT. It encodes CASSLGTRDNEKLFF.